Listed below are T cell receptor beta chains from one sample, sequenced in a study of blood T cells in healthy people across ages. TCRdb ran MiXCR on the 5' RACE reads and lists one entry per CDR3 protein. Here the sample spans around 1,800,000 distinct CDR3 sequences, roughly two fifths being singletons. Sequences were obtained from blood. These receptors all come from a human donor in good health. CDR3s include the opening cysteine and the closing phenylalanine or tryptophan. The D gene is left open where the match is weak. Some rows mark clone size as missing; the rest say once, few, many or name a class of expanded clone.

J gene	V gene	D gene	clone size	CDR3 DNA	CDR3 protein
TRBJ2-5	TRBV5-1	TRBD1	few	TGCGCCAGCAGCGGTAATACAGGGGACGGGGAGACCCAGTACTTC	CASSGNTGDGETQYF
TRBJ1-2	TRBV27	.	.	TGTGCCAGCAGTAACCTTGGGACACCTAACCATGGCTACACCTTC	CASSNLGTPNHGYTF
TRBJ1-2	TRBV20-1	TRBD1	few	TGCAGTGTTCACGGACAGGGCAGCTCTAACTATGGCTACACCTTC	CSVHGQGSSNYGYTF
TRBJ1-5	TRBV6-5	TRBD1	.	TGTGCCAGTTCCGGGACAGGGGCATACGGTCAGCCCCAGCATTTT	CASSGTGAYGQPQHF
TRBJ1-1	TRBV25-1	.	once	TGTGCCAGCAGTGAATATGTCAGCCAAAAATTGGGCACTGAAGCTTTCTTT	CASSEYVSQKLGTEAFF
TRBJ1-1	TRBV7-9	.	.	TGTGCCAGCAGCTTGAGTTCCCTCTTGAACACTGAAGCTTTCTTT	CASSLSSLLNTEAFF
TRBJ2-6	TRBV29-1	.	few	TGCAGCGTTCTTTCGACATCGAGAGCCAACGTCCTGACTTTC	CSVLSTSRANVLTF
TRBJ2-4	TRBV20-1	.	few	TGCAGTGCTAGGGAGGAAAACATTCAGTACTTC	CSAREENIQYF
TRBJ2-3	TRBV6-2/TRBV6-3	TRBD1	few	TGTGCCAGCAGTTACTCCTACTACAGGGGCAGGGATACGCAGTATTTT	CASSYSYYRGRDTQYF
TRBJ1-2	TRBV7-8	.	few	TGTGCCAGCAGCTCCAGGACAACACTCTATGGCTACACCTTC	CASSSRTTLYGYTF
TRBJ2-1	TRBV6-5	TRBD2	.	TGTGCCAGCAGCCCTTTAGGACTAGCGGACGGATGGGGCAATGAGCAGTTCTTC	CASSPLGLADGWGNEQFF
TRBJ1-2	TRBV5-1	.	.	TGCGCCAGCAGCCCCAGACAGGCGGGCCCCTATGGCTACACCTTC	CASSPRQAGPYGYTF
TRBJ2-1	TRBV6-5	.	many	TGTGCCAGCAGTTACTCCGCGGGACACGTCTACAATGAGCAGTTCTTC	CASSYSAGHVYNEQFF
TRBJ2-7	TRBV7-9	.	.	TGTGCCAGCAGCTGGGGACCCCCGGGACTTTCCTACGAGCAGTACTTC	CASSWGPPGLSYEQYF
TRBJ1-1	TRBV7-9	.	.	TGTGCCAGCAGCTTCTCGACAGCGATGAACACTGAAGCTTTCTTT	CASSFSTAMNTEAFF
TRBJ1-1	TRBV4-2	TRBD1	.	TGTGCCAGCAGCCTGGGACAGGGATACTTGAACACTGAAGCTTTCTTT	CASSLGQGYLNTEAFF
TRBJ1-2	TRBV28	TRBD1	.	TGTGCCAGCAGTTCCCCCATGACAGGGACCTATGGCTACACCTTC	CASSSPMTGTYGYTF
TRBJ1-6	TRBV20-1	TRBD1	.	TGCAGTGCTAGAGAACAGGGGGCTTATTCACCCCTCCACTTT	CSAREQGAYSPLHF
TRBJ2-7	TRBV18	TRBD1	.	TGTGCCAGCTCACGGCATTCGGGACAGGACTACGAGCAGTACTTC	CASSRHSGQDYEQYF
TRBJ2-5	TRBV28	.	.	TGTGCCAGCAGCTGGGGAGAGGGAGAGCAGTACTTC	CASSWGEGEQYF